This record concerns one TCR beta chain sequence. Antigen specificity is unknown. This CDR3 has 10 residues. Trimming took off 7 bases at V and 4 bases at J, with 8 bases between the two ends. The germline gives CDR1 DFQATT, CDR2 SNEGSKA (reference sequence). The data were taken from a study of shared clonotypes between healthy human individuals. The overall study: Three plates were used per donor for CD4 naive, three for CD4 memory, two for CD8 naive and one for CD8 memory. General study points: A reduction in generation probabilities was seen for non-shared clonotypes relative to those shared by all four donors.

As handled by the study authors: ImmunoSEQ supplied junction-only sequences lacking quality scores, so filtering was different. Profiling relied on immunoSEQ multiplex PCR, and the TCRdb table lists in-frame clones only, not all of them. Clonal size and the V and J genes are those of that table, whereas D and trimming came from the DNA. Here the sample spans over 1.5 million clones, 98% being singletons. The sample was naive CD4+ T cells sorted from blood. Regarding subset: CD45RA+ positively selected. This rearrangement joins TRBV20-1 to TRBJ2-7; D is uncertain. The receptor's source is a man aged 25-45 years in good health. CDR3 coding DNA: TGCAGTGGTGGTCTTTACGAGCAGTACTTC. This translates into CSGGLYEQYF.